This T cell receptor (beta chain) was observed in a study of cytomegalovirus exposure and HLA in healthy donors. The CDR3 is 16 residues long. Trimming removed 6 bases from V and 8 bases from J; junction bases left unmatched: 11. Germline V gives CDR1 MDHEN, CDR2 SYDVKM. Researchers ran the PCR with 60 Vbeta and 13 Jbeta primers. Generated by immunoSEQ multiplex PCR, the TCRdb table keeps only in-frame clones and is missing some. Of approximately 190,000 clones in the sample, just under 70% are singletons; the top ten hold around 3%. Sequences were obtained from PBMCs. The J gene is TRBJ2-4, the V gene TRBV28; 12 bases agree with TRBD1. The sequence derives from a man in his forties or fifties in good health and CMV-seropositive. The CDR3 loop reads CASRSSRDRGRYIQYF. CDR3 DNA: TGTGCCAGCAGGTCGAGTAGGGACAGGGGGCGGTACATTCAGTACTTC. Full variable domain (missing parts from reference TRBV28 and TRBJ2-4): DVKVTQSSRYLVKRTGEKVFLECVQDMDHENMFWYRQDPGLGLRLIYFSYDVKMKEKGDIPEGYSVSREKKERFSLILESASTNQTSMYLCASRSSRDRGRYIQYFGAGTRLSVL.